This paragraph covers one TCR beta chain sequence. The same CDR3 is also encoded by other DNA sequences in this sample. Original methodology: Reference gene primer amplification yielded estimated nucleated cell counts. The method was immunoSEQ multiplex PCR; TCRdb's version includes in-frame clones alone and lacks a portion of them. The V and J calls and clone size were taken over from that table, and D and trimming were inferred from the DNA. The sample contains just over 300,000 clones, around nine tenths of which appear only once. This sample is part of a study of blood T cell repertoires in COVID-19. Study at large: PBMCs, B-cell-depleted T cells, or T cells provided the cDNA or gDNA that made up the material.

Germline CDR1 and CDR2: LGHDT and YNNKEL (reference sequence). The CDR3 is 13 amino acids. V was shortened by 0 bases and J by 9 bases, with 9 bases between the two germline ends. The V and J genes are TRBV3-1 (or the pseudogene TRBV3-2) and TRBJ1-5; D is unclear. This TCR was sampled from a woman younger than 45 with COVID-19, enrolled during active disease. Specimen: peripheral blood. The CDR3 is CASSQDRGRPQHF. The DNA of the CDR3 is TGTGCCAGCAGCCAAGATCGAGGGAGGCCCCAGCATTTT.